These 14 T cell receptor beta chains share one sample of origin, sequenced in a study of shared clonotypes between healthy human individuals. The assay was immunoSEQ multiplex PCR, and TCRdb's table has in-frame clones only and misses some. The table records about 1.1 million clones, 75% to 80% of them present only once. Sequenced sample: memory CD4+ T cells from PBMCs. Subset: CD45RA-negative fraction. The receptors originated from a man aged 18 to 30 in good health. Some clones in this sample may be carry-over from other donors' samples.

The chain recombines TRBV12-5 with TRBJ1-5; the D is unclear. The germline V gene has CDR1 LGHNT and CDR2 FRNRAP. The CDR3 has 15 residues. With 10 bases removed from V and 4 bases from J, the gap between germline ends came to 20 bases. CDR3 in DNA: TGTGCTACCCCCTTCCTACCGAAGTGGAATCAGCCCCAGCATTTT. Translating gives CATPFLPKWNQPQHF.

This chain links TRBV7-3 with TRBJ2-1; the D gene could be TRBD1 or TRBD2 (5 bases each). CDR3 size: 11 residues. The ends were cut back, 6 bases at V and 10 bases at J, with 10 bases in the middle. The germline gives CDR1 SGHTA, CDR2 FQGTGA. The CDR3 protein is CASSARDEQFF. The CDR3, as DNA: TGTGCCAGCAGTGCTAGGGACGAGCAGTTCTTC. The whole variable domain, remainder taken from reference TRBV7-3 and TRBJ2-1, is GAGVSQTPSNKVTEKGKYVELRCDPISGHTALYWYRQSLGQGPEFLIYFQGTGAADDSGLPNDRFFAVRPEGSVSTLKIQRTERGDSAVYLCASSARDEQFFGPGTRLTVL.

The rearrangement joins TRBV19 to TRBJ2-7; D is possibly TRBD2 (6 bases). Germline V gene data show CDR1 as LNHDA and CDR2 as SQIVND (reference sequence). The V end was cut by 4 bases, the J end by 6 bases, with 19 bases between. The CDR3 is 15 amino acids. The CDR3 bases are TGTGCCAGTAGTACCTCCGGCGGGGCTCACGTCGAGCAGTACTTC. This translates into CASSTSGGAHVEQYF.

The chain combines TRBV30 with TRBJ1-1; D possibly corresponds to TRBD1 (5 bases). The germline CDR1 and CDR2 sequences are GTSNPN and SVGIG (reference sequence). Trimming took off 6 bases at V and 5 bases at J, with 19 bases between the two ends. There are 14 residues in the CDR3. CDR3 DNA sequence: TGTGCCTGTAACCCCCGCGCCCGGGGGACTGAAGCTTTCTTT. The encoded protein is CACNPRARGTEAFF.

The V call is TRBV27, the J call TRBJ2-2; D may correspond to TRBD1 or TRBD2 (5 bases each). There are 15 residues in the CDR3. Trimming cost V 7 bases and J 0 bases, with 12 bases left between them. Germline CDR1 is MNHEY and CDR2 is SMNVEV (reference sequence). In DNA, the CDR3 is TGTGCCAGCACTCCCGGGACCGCGAACACCGGGGAGCTGTTTTTT. Translating gives CASTPGTANTGELFF.

V gene TRBV7-6 combines with J gene TRBJ2-5; 8 bases agree with TRBD1. Trimming at V came to 3 bases and at J to 2 bases, leaving 2 bases not matched to a gene. CDR1 SGHVS and CDR2 FNYEAQ come from the germline V gene. The CDR3 totals 14 residues. In DNA form, the CDR3 reads TGTGCCAGCAGCTTTGGGGACAGGCAAGAGACCCAGTACTTC. This encodes CASSFGDRQETQYF.

This sequence joins TRBV28 and TRBJ1-5; D is ambiguous. V lost 7 bases, J lost 0 bases, and 4 bases lay in between. Germline V gives CDR1 MDHEN, CDR2 SYDVKM. CDR3 size: 12 residues. This chain's CDR3 is CASKVSNQPQHF. Written as DNA, the CDR3 is TGTGCCAGCAAGGTTAGCAATCAGCCCCAGCATTTT.

The V call is TRBV25-1, the J call TRBJ1-4, with D possibly matching TRBD1 (5 bases). From germline, CDR1 is MGHDK and CDR2 SYGVNS. The V end was cut by 4 bases, the J end by 2 bases, with 14 bases between. CDR3 length: 16 residues. This CDR3 reads CASSVWFSGTNEKLFF. For the CDR3, the DNA is TGTGCCAGCAGTGTATGGTTTTCAGGGACTAATGAAAAACTGTTTTTT.

This chain links TRBV28 with TRBJ1-2; D unclear. Looked up from germline, CDR1 is MDHEN and CDR2 is SYDVKM. V shed 2 bases and J shed 7 bases, with 8 bases lying between them. The CDR3 length is 12 residues. CDR3 in amino acids: CASSLREVGYTF. CDR3 sequence (DNA): TGTGCCAGCAGTTTAAGGGAGGTTGGCTACACCTTC.

This chain connects TRBV27 to TRBJ2-7; D unclear. In germline, CDR1 is MNHEY, CDR2 SMNVEV (reference sequence). Trimming removed 9 bases at V and 1 base at J, with 1 base between. The length of the CDR3 is 9 residues. CDR3 in DNA: TGTGCCAGATCCTACGAGCAGTACTTC. Translating it yields CARSYEQYF.

The chain uses TRBV6-5 and TRBJ1-3, with D hard to call. The V end was cut by 6 bases, the J end by 1 base, with 10 bases between. The CDR3 is 14 residues long. From germline, CDR1 is MNHEY and CDR2 SVGAGI. The CDR3 DNA sequence: TGTGCCAGCAGGTCCAGGCCATCTGGAAACACCATATATTTT. It specifies CASRSRPSGNTIYF.

This clone occurred once. The rearrangement uses TRBV5-1 and TRBJ2-1; possible D gene TRBD1, 5 bases. The CDR3 sequence is 16 residues long. In germline, CDR1 is SGHRS, CDR2 YFSETQ. V lost 0 bases and J lost 7, with 17 bases in between. The CDR3, as DNA: TGCGCCAGCAGCTTGGCCGGCGCCCTGGCAGGGAATGAGCAGTTCTTC. This codes for CASSLAGALAGNEQFF.

This clone was seen once. Just one base apart from a much larger clone, this may be a read error. The chain recombines TRBV9 with TRBJ2-3; D remains ambiguous. There are 12 residues in the CDR3. Trimming left V 4 bases short and J 1 base short, with 4 bases between. The germline gives CDR1 SGDLS, CDR2 YYNGEE. CDR3 sequence: CASSPRTDTQYF. For the CDR3, the DNA is TGTGCCAGCAGCCCCCGCACAGATACGCAGTATTTT.

The chain employs TRBV9 and TRBJ2-1; D perhaps matches TRBD1 (6 bases). CDR3 length equals 14 residues. The V and J ends lost 6 bases and 5 bases respectively, with 15 bases between them. CDR1 and CDR2 from the germline V gene are SGDLS and YYNGEE. The CDR3 nucleotides are TGTGCCAGCACGCTGGGGGCTGGCGACAATGAGCAGTTCTTC. Translating gives CASTLGAGDNEQFF.